This T cell receptor beta chain stems from a study of blood T cell repertoires in COVID-19. Germline assignment: CDR1 GTSNPN and CDR2 SVGIG (reference sequence). With 2 bases removed from V and 2 bases from J, the gap between germline ends came to 9 bases. This CDR3 region has 13 residues. Sequencing was performed with immunoSEQ multiplex PCR; in TCRdb, only in-frame clones are kept and a portion is missing. The table records tens of thousands of clones, roughly 76% of them present only once. The TCR was taken from a woman over 75 with active or convalescent COVID-19. The rearrangement uses TRBV30 and TRBJ1-2; D is unclear. Source material: peripheral blood. CDR3 protein: CAWSRSGNYGYTF. The CDR3, as DNA: TGTGCCTGGAGTCGGAGTGGGAACTATGGCTACACCTTC.